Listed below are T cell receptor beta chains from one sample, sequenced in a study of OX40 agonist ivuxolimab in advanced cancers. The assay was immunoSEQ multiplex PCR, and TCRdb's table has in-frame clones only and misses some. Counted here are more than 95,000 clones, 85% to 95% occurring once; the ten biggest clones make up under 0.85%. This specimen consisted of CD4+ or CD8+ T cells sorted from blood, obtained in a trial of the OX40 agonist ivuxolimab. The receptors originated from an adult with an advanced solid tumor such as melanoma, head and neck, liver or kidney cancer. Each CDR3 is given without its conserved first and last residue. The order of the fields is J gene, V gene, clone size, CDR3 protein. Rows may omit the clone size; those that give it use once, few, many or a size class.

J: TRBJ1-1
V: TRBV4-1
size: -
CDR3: ASSNSGGSLNTEAF

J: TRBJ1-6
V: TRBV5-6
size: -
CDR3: ASSLFDRGNSPLH

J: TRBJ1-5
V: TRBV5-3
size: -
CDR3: ARSLVRDRELRNQPQH

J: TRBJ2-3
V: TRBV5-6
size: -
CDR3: ASSPPISDTQY

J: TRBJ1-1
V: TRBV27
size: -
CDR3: ASRRPGGAGNTEAF

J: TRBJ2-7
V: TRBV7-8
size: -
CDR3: ASSLGQAGVGEQY

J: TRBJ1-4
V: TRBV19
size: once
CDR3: ASSMWGAEKLF

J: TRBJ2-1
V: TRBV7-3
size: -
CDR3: ASSLSGPAEQF

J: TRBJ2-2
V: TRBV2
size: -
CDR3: ASSVRISTGELF

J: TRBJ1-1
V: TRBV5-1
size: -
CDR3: ASSLTGTEYTEAF

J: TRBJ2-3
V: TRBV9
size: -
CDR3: ASSSPRSDTQY

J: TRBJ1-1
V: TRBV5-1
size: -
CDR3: ASSLDGLNTEAF

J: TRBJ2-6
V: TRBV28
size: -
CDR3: ASSLFQGAGTGANVLT

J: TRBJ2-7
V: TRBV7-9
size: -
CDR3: ASSLGRVAGGGYEQY

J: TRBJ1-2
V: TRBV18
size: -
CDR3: ASSPTPTYGYT

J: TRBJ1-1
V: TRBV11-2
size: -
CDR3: ASSLSTGSDTEAF

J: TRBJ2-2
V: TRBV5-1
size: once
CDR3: ASSLEGEATGELF

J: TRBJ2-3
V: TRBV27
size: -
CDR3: ASSSWILTDTQY

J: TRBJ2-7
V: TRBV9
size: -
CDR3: ASSSRTGEYEQY

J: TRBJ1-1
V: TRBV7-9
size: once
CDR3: ASSPWDRGAKGNTEAF

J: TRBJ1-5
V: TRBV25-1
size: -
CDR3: ASSEANQPQH

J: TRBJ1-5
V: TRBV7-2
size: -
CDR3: ASSLVSQGNQPQH

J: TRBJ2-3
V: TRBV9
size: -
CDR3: ASSHRKSGRPYGRDTQY

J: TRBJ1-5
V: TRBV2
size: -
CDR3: ASTKAGSANQPQH

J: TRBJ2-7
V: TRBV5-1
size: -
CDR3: ASSFAPDRLSYEQY

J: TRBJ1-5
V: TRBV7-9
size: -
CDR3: ASSLVGNRGLDQPQH

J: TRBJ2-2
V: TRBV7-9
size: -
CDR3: ASSPRIANTGELF

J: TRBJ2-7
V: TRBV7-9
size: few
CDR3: ASSLARLAEQY